Presented here are 22 T cell receptor beta chains from one specimen sequenced in a study of T cell responses to AZD1222 COVID-19 vaccine. Assay used: immunoSEQ multiplex PCR; TCRdb lists only in-frame clones, some missing. The table shows 100,000 or so clones, with around 84% occurring only once. The sample consisted of peripheral blood, taken on day 0 of AZD1222 vaccination. These receptors were collected from an adult in good health.

The V gene is TRBV19, the J gene TRBJ1-3; D remains unclear. This CDR3 has 15 amino acids. Trimming removed 3 bases from V and 0 bases from J, with 9 bases in between. Germline-derived CDR1 and CDR2 are LNHDA and SQIVND (reference sequence). The CDR3 loop reads CASSIFSSSGNTIYF. CDR3 nucleotides: TGTGCCAGTAGTATCTTCAGTAGCTCTGGAAACACCATATATTTT.

The DNA of the CDR3 is TGTGCCAGCAGCGTAGCGACGGGAGGGATCCAAGAGACCCAGTACTTC. Encoded protein: CASSVATGGIQETQYF. The J gene is TRBJ2-5, the V gene TRBV9, with 8 bases identical to TRBD2. CDR1 SGDLS and CDR2 YYNGEE come from the germline V gene. CDR3 size: 16 residues. With V trimmed by 0 bases and J by 1 base, 5 bases remained unmatched. The full variable domain, rest sourced from reference TRBV9 and TRBJ2-5, is DSGVTQTPKHLITATGQRVTLRCSPRSGDLSVYWYQQSLDQGLQFLIQYYNGEERAKGNILERFSAQQFPDLHSELNLSSLELGDSALYFCASSVATGGIQETQYFGPGTRLLVL.

This clone was detected ten times or more. This chain uses TRBV19 with TRBJ2-3; 9 bases match TRBD1. V lost 1 base to trimming and J lost 2 bases; unmatched junction nucleotides: 7. Germline CDR1 is LNHDA and CDR2 is SQIVND (reference sequence). This CDR3 is built from 17 residues. The CDR3 nucleotides read TGTGCCAGTAGTATAGGAGGGGGACAGGGAGCCACAGATACGCAGTATTTT. Its translation: CASSIGGGQGATDTQYF. The complete variable domain, with remaining parts taken from reference TRBV19 and TRBJ2-3, reads DGGITQSPKYLFRKEGQNVTLSCEQNLNHDAMYWYRQDPGQGLRLIYYSQIVNDFQKGDIAEGYSVSREKKESFPLTVTSAQKNPTAFYLCASSIGGGQGATDTQYFGPGTRLTVL.

This clone has a handful of counts. The chain joins TRBV19 to TRBJ2-7, with D uncertain. Germline V gene data show CDR1 as LNHDA and CDR2 as SQIVND (reference sequence). V was trimmed by 2 bases and J by 3 bases, leaving 11 bases between them. The CDR3 loop spans 14 amino acids. The CDR3 DNA is TGTGCCAGTAGTATACGTCACGGATACTACGAGCAGTACTTC. It specifies CASSIRHGYYEQYF. The whole variable domain, remainder taken from reference TRBV19 and TRBJ2-7, is DGGITQSPKYLFRKEGQNVTLSCEQNLNHDAMYWYRQDPGQGLRLIYYSQIVNDFQKGDIAEGYSVSREKKESFPLTVTSAQKNPTAFYLCASSIRHGYYEQYFGPGTRLTVT.

This rearrangement joins TRBV12-5 to TRBJ2-2; 9 bases match TRBD2. The CDR3 loop spans 15 amino acids. Germline V lookup: CDR1 LGHNT, CDR2 FRNRAP. The trim removed 1 base at V and 7 bases at J, leaving 4 bases unmatched. The CDR3 is CASGLELAGSGELFF. As DNA, the CDR3 is TGTGCTAGTGGTTTGGAACTAGCGGGTAGCGGGGAGCTGTTTTTT.

The rearrangement links TRBV6-2 or TRBV6-3 to TRBJ1-5; D uncertain. V was trimmed by 5 bases and J by 11 bases, leaving 10 bases between them. The CDR3 is made up of 11 amino acids. Per the germline V gene, CDR1 is MNHEY and CDR2 is SVGEGT. CDR3 protein: CASSGPGTQHF. The CDR3 nucleotides are TGTGCCAGCAGTGGCCCCGGGACCCAGCATTTT.

The chain has TRBV11-2 and TRBJ2-2, with D tentatively TRBD1 (5 bases). Looked up from germline, CDR1 is SGHAT and CDR2 is FQNNGV. The CDR3 runs to 15 residues. The V end was cut by 4 bases, the J end by 0 bases, with 9 bases between. CDR3 sequence: CASSWGRTNTGELFF. The CDR3, as DNA: TGTGCCAGCAGCTGGGGCCGGACGAACACCGGGGAGCTGTTTTTT.

The chain joins TRBV19 to TRBJ2-3; D gene uncertain. The CDR3 totals 16 residues. V was clipped by 3 bases and J by 0 bases, with 13 bases between them. The germline gives CDR1 LNHDA, CDR2 SQIVND (reference sequence). The chain's CDR3 is CASSIREALSTDTQYF. CDR3 nucleotide sequence: TGTGCCAGTAGTATCCGAGAGGCTCTGAGCACAGATACGCAGTATTTT.

V and J are TRBV9 and TRBJ2-1; TRBD2 matches 15 bases. V trimming: 3 bases; J trimming: 6 bases; junction bases outside the gene matches: 4. The CDR3 is made up of 16 amino acids. Germline V gene lookup returns CDR1 SGDLS and CDR2 YYNGEE. In DNA form, the CDR3 reads TGTGCCAGCAGCGCGGGGGGACTAGCGGGAGGCAATGAGCAGTTCTTC. Amino acid sequence: CASSAGGLAGGNEQFF.

Written as DNA, the CDR3 is TGTGCCAGCAGTCTTGCAGACAGGGAGGGGTACTATGGCTACACCTTC. It codes for CASSLADREGYYGYTF. This chain links TRBV2 with TRBJ1-2; 7 bases align to TRBD1. The CDR3 consists of 16 residues. Germline V CDR1 and CDR2: SNHLY, FYNNEI. The junction had 12 bases not matched to a gene; V was cut back by 5 bases and J by 3 bases.

This clone occurred once. The chain is built from TRBV11-2 and TRBJ2-3; D may be TRBD1 (6 bases). Trimming took 5 bases from V and 5 from J, leaving 26 bases between them. This CDR3 is built from 18 residues. Looked up from germline, CDR1 is SGHAT and CDR2 is FQNNGV. DNA for the CDR3: TGTGCCAGCAGCAAAACAGGGTACGGCGTAGGACGGGGAGATACGCAGTATTTT. Translating gives CASSKTGYGVGRGDTQYF.

The V gene is TRBV2, the J gene TRBJ1-2; a weak D match, TRBD1 (5 bases). This CDR3 comprises 15 residues. The germline V and J ends were trimmed by 6 bases and 2 bases, with 16 bases remaining between them. Germline V gene sequence: CDR1 SNHLY, CDR2 FYNNEI. CDR3 sequence reads: CASRGTQPRNYGYTF. CDR3 in DNA: TGTGCCAGCAGGGGGACCCAACCCCGGAACTATGGCTACACCTTC.

This sequence joins TRBV18 and TRBJ2-7; 10 nucleotides agree with TRBD1. CDR1 and CDR2 from the germline V gene are KGHSH and LQKENI. The J segment lost 6 bases and the V segment lost 2 bases, leaving 7 bases of the junction unmatched. This CDR3 spans 15 amino acids. This CDR3 is CASSPDRDRGGEQYF. CDR3 DNA sequence: TGTGCCAGCTCACCAGACCGGGACAGGGGTGGCGAGCAGTACTTC. The full variable domain, rest sourced from reference TRBV18 and TRBJ2-7, is NAGVMQNPRHLVRRRGQEARLRCSPMKGHSHVYWYRQLPEEGLKFMVYLQKENIIDESGMPKERFSAEFPKEGPSILRIQQVVRGDSAAYFCASSPDRDRGGEQYFGPGTRLTVT.

The rearrangement links TRBV29-1 to TRBJ1-1, with D possibly being TRBD1 (5 bases). The CDR3 loop spans 12 amino acids. Germline CDR1 reads SQVTM; CDR2 reads ANQGSEA. Trimming stripped 7 bases from V and 4 bases from J, with 13 bases between. CDR3: CSGSMGGTEAFF. The CDR3 DNA sequence: TGCAGCGGTTCGATGGGGGGCACTGAAGCTTTCTTT.

This clone was seen just once. This chain links TRBV30 with TRBJ2-2; D perhaps matches TRBD2 (5 bases). This CDR3 region has 15 residues. Trimming cost V 0 bases and J 5 bases, with 13 bases left between them. CDR1 and CDR2 (germline): GTSNPN, SVGIG (reference sequence). For the CDR3, the DNA is TGTGCCTGGAGTGTATGGACTTTTGGGACCGGGGAGCTGTTTTTT. The encoded protein is CAWSVWTFGTGELFF.

The chain recombines TRBV28 with TRBJ2-7; tentative D call: TRBD1 (6 bases). Germline values: CDR1 MDHEN, CDR2 SYDVKM. V was pared by 1 base and J by 1 base, with 11 bases between. The CDR3 runs to 15 residues. Here the CDR3 DNA reads TGTGCCAGCAGTTTATTTGGGACATTATCCTACGAGCAGTACTTC. This gives the protein CASSLFGTLSYEQYF.

V and J are TRBV11-2 and TRBJ1-2; 12 bases align to TRBD1. Unmatched junction bases numbered 6, after V lost 5 bases and J lost 8 bases. Per germline, CDR1 SGHAT and CDR2 FQNNGV. The CDR3 consists of 14 residues. The CDR3 is CASSRGTGGDGYTF. CDR3 coding DNA: TGTGCCAGCAGCAGGGGGACAGGGGGCGACGGCTACACCTTC.

The chain carries TRBV29-1 and TRBJ1-1; D gene uncertain. The germline CDR1 and CDR2 sequences are SQVTM and ANQGSEA. The CDR3 is made up of 12 amino acids. Trimming removed 7 bases at V and 1 base at J, with 10 bases between. CDR3 in amino acids: CSGGAANTEAFF. Written as DNA, the CDR3 is TGCAGCGGGGGTGCGGCGAACACTGAAGCTTTCTTT.

This chain's CDR3 is CASSLALGGQGLVETQYF. The CDR3 bases are TGTGCCAGCAGCTTAGCGCTGGGGGGGCAAGGCCTTGTGGAGACCCAGTACTTC. The chain uses TRBV7-2 and TRBJ2-5, with TRBD2 as a possible D gene (7 bases). Germline loops: CDR1 SGHTA, CDR2 FQGNSA. CDR3 length: 18 amino acids. V was pared by 0 bases and J by 5 bases, with 22 bases between. Full variable domain (rest looked up from reference TRBV7-2 and TRBJ2-5): GAGVSQSPSNKVTEKGKDVELRCDPISGHTALYWYRQSLGQGLEFLIYFQGNSAPDKSGLPSDRFSAERTGGSVSTLTIQRTQQEDSAVYLCASSLALGGQGLVETQYFGPGTRLLVL.

The rearrangement joins TRBV7-2 to TRBJ2-1, with 13 nucleotides matching TRBD2. The germline gives CDR1 SGHTA, CDR2 FQGNSA. This CDR3 contains 15 residues. V shed 5 bases, J shed 9 bases, and the junction held 7 bases outside the gene matches. CDR3 sequence reads: CASSERLAGGLEQFF. The CDR3 DNA follows: TGTGCCAGCAGCGAGCGACTAGCGGGAGGACTTGAGCAGTTCTTC.

The chain uses TRBV9 and TRBJ2-3; a weak D match, TRBD2 (5 bases). With 0 bases removed from V and 2 bases from J, the gap between germline ends came to 10 bases. The germline V gene has CDR1 SGDLS and CDR2 YYNGEE. CDR3 size: 15 residues. CDR3 DNA sequence: TGTGCCAGCAGCGTAGATGCGGGCTCCACAGATACGCAGTATTTT. Translation: CASSVDAGSTDTQYF.

The genes are TRBV28 and TRBJ1-1; 7 bases fit TRBD1. The CDR3 has 14 residues. V lost 2 bases, J lost 7 bases, and 7 bases stayed unmatched. The germline gives CDR1 MDHEN, CDR2 SYDVKM. Written as DNA, the CDR3 is TGTGCCAGCAGTTTACTAGGGGGCCAAGGTGAAGCTTTCTTT. Encoded protein: CASSLLGGQGEAFF.